These 7 T cell receptor beta chains came from one sample sequenced in a study of blood T cell repertoires in COVID-19. Using immunoSEQ multiplex PCR, the repertoire was profiled, and TCRdb retains in-frame clones only, with some absent. The sample carries 350,000 to 450,000 clones, roughly 88% recorded once. What was sequenced was PBMCs or T cells enriched from blood (not recorded which). All receptors come from a woman aged 18 to 35 who had been exposed to COVID-19.

A word on this clone: Compared with germline, one end of the junction differs, possibly owing to a read error. This chain joins TRBV28 and TRBJ1-1; D uncertain. The CDR3 has 13 residues. CDR1 and CDR2 (germline): MDHEN, SYDVKM. CDR3 sequence reads: CASRLSASTEAFF. For the CDR3, the DNA is TGTGCCAGCAGATTATCCGCGAGCACTGAAGCTTTCTTT.

The chain links TRBV18 to TRBJ1-4; 7 bases map to TRBD1. Looked up from germline, CDR1 is KGHSH and CDR2 is LQKENI. The CDR3 covers 17 residues. The V gene end was trimmed by 5 bases and the J gene end by 0 bases; junction bases not matched to a gene: 9. The CDR3 reads CASSDYRGLPTNEKLFF. The CDR3 DNA is TGTGCCAGCTCAGACTACAGGGGCTTACCAACTAATGAAAAACTGTTTTTT. Filled out from reference TRBV18 and TRBJ1-4, the complete variable domain reads NAGVMQNPRHLVRRRGQEARLRCSPMKGHSHVYWYRQLPEEGLKFMVYLQKENIIDESGMPKERFSAEFPKEGPSILRIQQVVRGDSAAYFCASSDYRGLPTNEKLFFGSGTQLSVL.

As to this clone: Other nucleotide sequences from this sample produce the same CDR3. J is TRBJ2-3 and V is TRBV9; D not certain. This CDR3 has 12 residues. Trimming cost V 4 bases and J 6 bases, with 9 bases left between them. Germline V gives CDR1 SGDLS, CDR2 YYNGEE. CDR3 sequence: CASSPGADTQYF. CDR3 DNA: TGTGCCAGCAGCCCAGGCGCGGATACGCAGTATTTT.

This chain uses TRBV5-1 with TRBJ2-1; D possibly corresponds to TRBD2 (5 bases). V shed 4 bases and J shed 0 bases, with 11 bases lying between them. Per the germline V gene, CDR1 is SGHRS and CDR2 is YFSETQ. The CDR3 runs to 15 residues. In nucleotides, the CDR3 is TGCGCCAGCAGCGAGAGCGGAGGCTCCTACAATGAGCAGTTCTTC. This gives the protein CASSESGGSYNEQFF.

The chain is built from TRBV7-2 and TRBJ2-7; 9 nucleotides match TRBD2. V shed 3 bases and J 6 bases; nucleotides not matched to a gene: 12. Germline lookup yields CDR1 SGHTA and CDR2 FQGNSA. The CDR3 is made up of 16 amino acids. The CDR3 region is CASSLEILAGGLEQYF. CDR3 DNA: TGTGCCAGCAGCTTGGAGATCTTGGCGGGAGGGCTCGAGCAGTACTTC.

V gene TRBV6-6 combines with J gene TRBJ1-1, with 9 bases aligning to TRBD1. V lost 6 bases and J lost 4; bases outside the gene matches: 12. The V gene's germline CDR1 is MNHNY and CDR2 SVGAGI (reference sequence). CDR3 length equals 16 residues. CDR3 amino acids: CASSQGQGRGSTEAFF. The CDR3 coding sequence is TGTGCCAGCAGCCAGGGACAGGGAAGAGGGAGCACTGAAGCTTTCTTT.

The chain links TRBV5-1 to TRBJ2-2; TRBD1 matches 7 bases. Germline V lookup: CDR1 SGHRS, CDR2 YFSETQ. This CDR3 has 15 residues. V shed 0 bases and J 1 base; nucleotides not matched to a gene: 0. The CDR3 bases are TGCGCCAGCAGCTTGGGGACAGGGAACACCGGGGAGCTGTTTTTT. It translates to CASSLGTGNTGELFF.